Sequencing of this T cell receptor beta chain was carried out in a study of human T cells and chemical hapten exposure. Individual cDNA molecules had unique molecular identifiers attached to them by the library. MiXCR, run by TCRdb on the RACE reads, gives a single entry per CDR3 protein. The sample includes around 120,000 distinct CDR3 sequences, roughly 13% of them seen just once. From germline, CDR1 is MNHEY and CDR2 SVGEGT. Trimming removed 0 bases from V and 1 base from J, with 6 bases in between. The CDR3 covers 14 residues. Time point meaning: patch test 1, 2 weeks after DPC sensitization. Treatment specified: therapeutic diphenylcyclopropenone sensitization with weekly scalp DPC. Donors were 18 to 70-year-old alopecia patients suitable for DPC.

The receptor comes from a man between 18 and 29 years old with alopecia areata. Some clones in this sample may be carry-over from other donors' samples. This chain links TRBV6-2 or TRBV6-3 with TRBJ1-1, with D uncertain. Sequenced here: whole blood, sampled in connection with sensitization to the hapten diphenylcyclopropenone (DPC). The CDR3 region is CASSYSGSNTEAFF. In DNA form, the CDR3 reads TGTGCCAGCAGTTACTCAGGGTCGAACACTGAAGCTTTCTTT.